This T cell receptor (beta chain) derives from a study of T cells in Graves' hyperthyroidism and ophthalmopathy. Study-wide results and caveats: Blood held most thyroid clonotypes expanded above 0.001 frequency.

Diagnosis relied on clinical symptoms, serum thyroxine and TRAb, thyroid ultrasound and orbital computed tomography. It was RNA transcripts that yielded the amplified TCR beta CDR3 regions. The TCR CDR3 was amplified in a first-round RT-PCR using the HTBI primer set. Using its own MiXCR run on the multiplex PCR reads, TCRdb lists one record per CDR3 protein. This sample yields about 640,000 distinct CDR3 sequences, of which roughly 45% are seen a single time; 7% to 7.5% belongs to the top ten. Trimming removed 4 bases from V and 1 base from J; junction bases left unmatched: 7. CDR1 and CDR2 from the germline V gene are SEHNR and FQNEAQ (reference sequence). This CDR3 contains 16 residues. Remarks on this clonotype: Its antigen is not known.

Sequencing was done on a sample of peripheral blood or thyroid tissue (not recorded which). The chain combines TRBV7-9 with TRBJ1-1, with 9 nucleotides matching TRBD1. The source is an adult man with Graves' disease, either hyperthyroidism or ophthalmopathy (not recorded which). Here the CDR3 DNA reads TGTGCCAGCAGCTCCTGGACAGGGGCGACGAACACTGAAGCTTTCTTT. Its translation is CASSSWTGATNTEAFF.